The 9 T cell receptor beta chains below all came from one sample that was sequenced in a study of blood T cell repertoires in COVID-19. Sequenced by immunoSEQ multiplex PCR; TCRdb stores in-frame clones only, minus some. The sample holds 150,000 to 200,000 clones; approximately 86% are singletons and the top ten take roughly 3.5%. The sequencing input was peripheral blood. The receptors were sampled from a man between 65 and 85 years old with acute or convalescent COVID-19.

This chain links TRBV27 with TRBJ2-1; the D gene is possibly TRBD1 (6 bases). V lost 8 bases, J lost 4 bases, and 18 bases lay in between. This CDR3 contains 15 residues. Germline V CDR1 and CDR2: MNHEY, SMNVEV (reference sequence). The CDR3 nucleotides read TGTGCCAGCGGGATTTACAGGGAGAGGTACAATGAGCAGTTCTTC. Amino acid sequence: CASGIYRERYNEQFF.

The rearrangement joins TRBV28 to TRBJ2-2; D call uncertain. Trimming took off 7 bases at V and 3 bases at J, with 9 bases between the two ends. The CDR3 is 13 amino acids. Germline assignment: CDR1 MDHEN and CDR2 SYDVKM. CDR3 sequence reads: CASTKHDTGELFF. CDR3 sequence (DNA): TGTGCCAGCACCAAACATGACACCGGGGAGCTGTTTTTT.

As DNA, the CDR3 is TGCGCCAGCAGCGACCACTTGACAGGGATCAATCAGCCCCAGCATTTT. It is translated as CASSDHLTGINQPQHF. The chain links TRBV4-1 to TRBJ1-5; 7 positions agree with TRBD1. The CDR3 loop spans 16 amino acids. Germline lookup yields CDR1 MGHRA and CDR2 YSYEKL. J was trimmed by 3 bases and V by 5 bases; bases with no gene match: 10.

The rearrangement joins TRBV29-1 to TRBJ1-4, with D maybe TRBD1 (6 bases). Germline values: CDR1 SQVTM, CDR2 ANQGSEA. The CDR3 has 12 amino acids. Trimming took 3 bases from V and 5 from J, leaving 7 bases between them. The CDR3 DNA sequence: TGCAGCGTTGACAGGGGAAATGAAAAACTGTTTTTT. Amino acid sequence: CSVDRGNEKLFF.

The chain uses TRBV3-1 (or the pseudogene TRBV3-2) and TRBJ2-3; TRBD1 matches at 11 bases. Germline CDR1 is LGHDT and CDR2 is YNNKEL (reference sequence). Trimming removed 8 bases from V and 5 bases from J; junction bases left unmatched: 9. The CDR3 sequence is 15 residues long. CDR3: CASQFGQGAVDTQYF. DNA for the CDR3: TGTGCCAGCCAATTCGGACAGGGGGCGGTAGATACGCAGTATTTT.

Only a few counts were recorded for this clone. V usage is TRBV4-2 and J usage is TRBJ2-7; D perhaps matches TRBD2 (5 bases). CDR1 and CDR2 from the germline V gene are LGHNA and YNFKEQ. This CDR3 comprises 16 residues. V was cut by 0 bases and J by 3 bases, with 15 bases left in between. CDR3 sequence reads: CASSQESGLGIYEQYF. CDR3 in DNA: TGTGCCAGCAGCCAAGAGTCAGGACTCGGGATCTACGAGCAGTACTTC.

The chain employs TRBV5-8 and TRBJ1-5; 7 bases align to TRBD1. CDR3 size: 15 residues. In germline, CDR1 is SGHTS, CDR2 YDEGEE. V shed 4 bases and J 6 bases; nucleotides not matched to a gene: 10. The CDR3 nucleotides are TGTGCCAGCAGCAGTAGGACAGGTGGGATTCAGCCCCAGCATTTT. Translation: CASSSRTGGIQPQHF.

The V and J genes are TRBV23-1 and TRBJ2-1, with a weak D call TRBD1 (8 bases). TRBV23-1 is known as an ORF, though its function is uncertain. The CDR3 extends over 18 amino acids. Trimming left V 0 bases short and J 10 bases short, with 25 bases between. The CDR3 loop reads CASSQSWRRGTGAPEQFF. The CDR3 bases are TGCGCCAGCAGTCAATCTTGGCGGCGGGGGACAGGCGCCCCAGAGCAGTTCTTC.

The gene calls are TRBV9 and TRBJ2-2, with 7 bases identical to TRBD1. The junction had 13 bases not matched to a gene; V was cut back by 0 bases and J by 5 bases. CDR1 is SGDLS, CDR2 YYNGEE, per germline. The CDR3 has 18 amino acids. For the CDR3, the DNA is TGTGCCAGCAGCGTAGAAAGGGGGTTCGGACAGGCTACCGGGGAGCTGTTTTTT. Its translation: CASSVERGFGQATGELFF.